A single sample gave rise to the 9 T cell receptor beta chains below, sequenced in a study of T cells in Graves' hyperthyroidism and ophthalmopathy. RNA transcripts were the template for amplifying TCR beta CDR3 regions. HTBI primers were employed in a first-round RT-PCR of the TCR CDR3. MiXCR, run by TCRdb on the multiplex PCR reads, gives a single entry per CDR3 protein. The sample has fewer than 600,000 distinct CDR3 sequences; around 15% are singletons. Sequenced material: blood. These receptors came from a woman younger than 30 with Graves' hyperthyroidism.

As for this clonotype: Possible read error: a much larger clone is one base away. This chain uses TRBV5-1 with TRBJ2-1; 10 bases are a match to TRBD1. The end of the DNA is better explained by TRBJ2-7, so the J call may be wrong. The CDR3 contains 16 residues. Per germline, CDR1 SGHRS and CDR2 YFSETQ. The CDR3 nucleotides read TGCGCCAGCAGCATTTCAAGACAGGGGGCATACAATGAGCAGTACTTC. Residues: CASSISRQGAYNEQYF.

This clonotype has at least ten counts. The rearrangement links TRBV3-1 to TRBJ2-7; TRBD1 aligns across 9 bases. The CDR3 has 14 amino acids. With 4 bases clipped from V and 6 bases from J, the junction kept 7 bases outside the gene matches. CDR1 and CDR2 (germline): LGHDT, YNNKEL (reference sequence). CDR3 in DNA: TGTGCCAGCAGCCCCCGGGACAGGGTCGGCGAGCAGTACGTC. Protein product: CASSPRDRVGEQYV.

This clonotype was detected only a few times. The chain couples TRBV3-1 to TRBJ1-6; 7 nucleotides align to TRBD1. The J segment lost 2 bases and the V segment lost 4 bases, leaving 11 bases of the junction unmatched. Germline lookup yields CDR1 LGHDT and CDR2 YNNKEL (reference sequence). The CDR3 length is 18 residues. Here the CDR3 DNA reads TGTGCCAGCAGCCCTTGGGAGGGGGCCACGGCCTATAATTCACCCCTCCACTTT. Protein sequence: CASSPWEGATAYNSPLHF.

This clonotype was seen only a few times. The rearrangement uses TRBV4-1 and TRBJ1-2, with D tentatively TRBD1 (5 bases). The CDR3 loop spans 19 amino acids. Germline V gives CDR1 MGHRA, CDR2 YSYEKL. The V end was cut by 0 bases, the J end by 3 bases, with 23 bases between. CDR3 in amino acids: CASSQEGQQTSPSYYGYTF. The CDR3 coding sequence is TGCGCCAGCAGCCAAGAGGGGCAGCAGACGTCGCCTTCTTACTATGGCTACACCTTC.

In this sample, this clonotype turned up many times. The chain is built from TRBV20-1 and TRBJ1-6, with D unclear. Trimming removed 2 bases from V and 7 bases from J, with 15 bases in between. The CDR3 totals 15 residues. In germline, CDR1 is DFQATT, CDR2 SNEGSKA (reference sequence). As DNA, the CDR3 is TGCAGTGCTAGATCCAAGACGGTGAGGAATTCACCCCTCCACTTT. It encodes CSARSKTVRNSPLHF.

As to this clonotype: A much larger clone lies a single base off, so this may be a read error. The V call is TRBV19, the J call TRBJ2-1; 9 bases match TRBD2. TRBJ2-7 matches the DNA end more closely, so the J call is doubtful. Germline assignment: CDR1 LNHDA and CDR2 SQIVND (reference sequence). This CDR3 has 17 amino acids. CDR3 coding DNA: TGTGCCAGTAGTATCGGTATTGCGGGAGGGTCTTACAATGAGCAGTACTTC. Its translation: CASSIGIAGGSYNEQYF.

This clonotype has a count of ten or more. The chain combines TRBV20-1 with TRBJ1-1, with D possibly TRBD1 on 5 matching bases. Germline V gene lookup returns CDR1 DFQATT and CDR2 SNEGSKA (reference sequence). The V and J ends lost 3 bases and 0 bases respectively, with 14 bases between them. The CDR3 covers 15 residues. This CDR3 is CSASEGHPLNTEAFF. Here the CDR3 DNA reads TGCAGTGCTAGCGAGGGGCACCCCTTGAACACTGAAGCTTTCTTT.

This clonotype was found many times. The CDR3 sequence: CACSSTSGGEQYV. The CDR3 region has the DNA TGTGCCTGCAGTAGTACTAGCGGGGGCGAGCAGTACGTC. The chain combines TRBV30 with TRBJ2-7; TRBD2 matches at 11 bases. Trimming at V came to 6 bases and at J to 6 bases, leaving 7 bases not matched to a gene. There are 13 residues in the CDR3. Germline V CDR1 and CDR2: GTSNPN, SVGIG (reference sequence).

The sample holds a few counts of this clonotype. V and J are TRBV7-8 and TRBJ2-2; 9 bases fit TRBD1. In germline, CDR1 is SGHVS, CDR2 FQNEAQ. The trim removed 5 bases at V and 3 bases at J, leaving 4 bases unmatched. This CDR3 contains 15 residues. CDR3 region: CASSTRQGDTGELFF. Here the CDR3 DNA reads TGTGCCAGCAGCACCCGACAGGGGGACACCGGGGAGCTGTTTTTT.